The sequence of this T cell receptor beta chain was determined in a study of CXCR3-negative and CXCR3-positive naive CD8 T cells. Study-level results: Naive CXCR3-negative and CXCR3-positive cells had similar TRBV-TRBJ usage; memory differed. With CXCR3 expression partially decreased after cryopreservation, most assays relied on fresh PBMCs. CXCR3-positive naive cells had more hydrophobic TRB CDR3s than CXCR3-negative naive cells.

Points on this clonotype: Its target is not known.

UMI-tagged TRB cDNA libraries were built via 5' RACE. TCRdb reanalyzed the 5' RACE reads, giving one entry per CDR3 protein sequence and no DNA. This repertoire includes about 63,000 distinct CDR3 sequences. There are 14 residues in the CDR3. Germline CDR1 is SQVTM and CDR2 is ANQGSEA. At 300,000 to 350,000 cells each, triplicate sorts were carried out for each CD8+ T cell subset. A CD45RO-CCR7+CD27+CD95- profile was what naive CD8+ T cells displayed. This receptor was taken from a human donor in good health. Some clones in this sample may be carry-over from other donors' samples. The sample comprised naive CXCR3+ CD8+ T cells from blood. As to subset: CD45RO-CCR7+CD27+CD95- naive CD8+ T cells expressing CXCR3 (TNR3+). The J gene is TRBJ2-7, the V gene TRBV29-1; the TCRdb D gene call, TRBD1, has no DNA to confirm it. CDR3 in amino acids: CSVAAGTGAYEQYF.